The clone carrying this T cell receptor beta chain was counted between two and nine times. Authors' data handling: Researchers report that nucleated cell counts were estimated from reference gene primer amplification. Only in-frame clones appear in the TCRdb table, and some are missing; sequencing was by immunoSEQ multiplex PCR. The V and J calls and clone size come from that table; D and trimming were worked out from the DNA. The data hold over 150,000 clones, with around 85% observed a single time. Germline V gene data show CDR1 as SGDLS and CDR2 as YYNGEE. The CDR3 is 15 amino acids. V lost 0 bases and J lost 4, with 13 bases in between. This record comes from a study of blood T cell repertoires in COVID-19. The wider study: The United States, Italy and Spain supplied acute and convalescent COVID-19 samples. T cells, B-cell-depleted T cells, or PBMCs provided the cDNA or gDNA that served as material.

The source of this sequence is a woman between 55 and 75 years old with acute or convalescent COVID-19. The sequenced sample was peripheral blood. The genes are TRBV9 and TRBJ2-5, with D possibly TRBD1 on 5 matching bases. The CDR3 DNA reads as TGTGCCAGCAGCGTAGACTCCAGGGTGGGAGAGACCCAGTACTTC. Residues: CASSVDSRVGETQYF.